This is a list of T cell receptor beta chains from one sample in a study of cytomegalovirus exposure and HLA in healthy donors. TCRdb's copy holds only in-frame clones and misses some; the assay was immunoSEQ multiplex PCR. Altogether about 50,000 clones are present, around nine tenths being singletons, with the ten largest covering roughly 1.4%. Sequenced input: PBMCs. The receptors originated from a young man in good health and CMV-seronegative. Each CDR3 is given with its conserved first and last residue. The D gene is left open where the match is weak. Size values are once, few and many counts, or a class for expanded clones, and some rows have none.

d_call j_call clone_size v_call cdr3_nt cdr3_aa
TRBD2 TRBJ2-1 - TRBV7-2 TGTGCCAGCAGCCGCGGGAGGAGCTTAAAGAATGAGCAGTTCTTC CASSRGRSLKNEQFF
TRBD1 TRBJ2-2 - TRBV28 TGTGCCAGCAGGATACAGGGGTTCGACGGGGAGCTGTTTTTT CASRIQGFDGELFF
TRBD2 TRBJ2-7 - TRBV7-9 TGTGCCAGCAGCTTAGCCCTCCGGAGGCTAGCGGGTTACGAGCAGTACTTC CASSLALRRLAGYEQYF
TRBD2 TRBJ2-2 - TRBV4-1 TGCGCCAGCAGCCTCTCGAGGAGGTCTGCGGGAGGGCCGGGCGGGGAGCTGTTTTTT CASSLSRRSAGGPGGELFF
- TRBJ2-7 - TRBV7-8 TGTGCCAGCAGCTTAGTTCGGGTAATACGTCCCTACGAGCAGTACTTC CASSLVRVIRPYEQYF
TRBD1 TRBJ2-1 - TRBV15 TGTGCCACCAGGAAAGACAGGGATGAGCAGTTCTTC CATRKDRDEQFF
- TRBJ1-1 - TRBV15 TGTGCCACCAGCAGAGCAGGGAACACTGAAGCTTTCTTT CATSRAGNTEAFF
TRBD2 TRBJ2-1 - TRBV7-3 TGTGCCAGCAGCCAACGGACTAGCGGTACCTACAATGAGCAGTTCTTC CASSQRTSGTYNEQFF
TRBD2 TRBJ2-3 - TRBV27 TGTGCCAGCAGTTTATTGGCGGGAGGTTGGACAGATACGCAGTATTTT CASSLLAGGWTDTQYF
- TRBJ2-1 - TRBV28 TGTGCCAGCAGTTTAAATCGTGAGCAGTTCTTC CASSLNREQFF
- TRBJ2-2 - TRBV7-3 TGTGCCAGCAGTTCCGACACCGGGGAGCTGTTTTTT CASSSDTGELFF
- TRBJ2-1 - TRBV13 TGTGCCAGCAGCTCCCCTTGGGGCAGGGAGGTCCACAATGAGCAGTTCTTC CASSSPWGREVHNEQFF
- TRBJ2-2 - TRBV5-6 TGTGCCAGCAGCTTCCGCGGGGACCTCTTTACCGGGGAGCTGTTTTTT CASSFRGDLFTGELFF
- TRBJ2-2 - TRBV19 TGTGCCAGTTCTAGACGGAACACCGGGGAGCTGTTTTTT CASSRRNTGELFF
TRBD1 TRBJ1-1 - TRBV25-1 TGTGCCAGCAGTGCCTCGGGACAGGGAGGGACTGAAGCTTTCTTT CASSASGQGGTEAFF
- TRBJ2-1 - TRBV15 TGTGCCACCAGCAGAGATCTAGCGAGTGATGAGCAGTTCTTC CATSRDLASDEQFF
TRBD2 TRBJ2-3 - TRBV5-4 TGTGCCAGCAGCCCACGAGCGGGAGGCTCCACAGATACGCAGTATTTT CASSPRAGGSTDTQYF
TRBD2 TRBJ2-3 once TRBV7-3 TGTGCCAGCAGCGCACTAAGCCCCCGCGTCGGGAGGCCGGATACGCAGTATTTT CASSALSPRVGRPDTQYF
TRBD2 TRBJ2-1 - TRBV7-6 TGTGCCAGCAGCGCGACTAGCGGGAGGGTCAATGAGCAGTTCTTC CASSATSGRVNEQFF
- TRBJ2-3 - TRBV27 TGTGCCAGCAGCCGAAACCGGGGGGATACGCAGTATTTT CASSRNRGDTQYF
- TRBJ2-5 - TRBV16 TGTGCCAGCAGCCAATCAGGACTGGAAGAGACCCAGTACTTC CASSQSGLEETQYF
TRBD1 TRBJ1-4 - TRBV28 TGTGCCAGCAGTCCCTACCGGGACAGGCCTATGGAAAAACTGTTTTTT CASSPYRDRPMEKLFF
TRBD1 TRBJ2-1 - TRBV6-6 TGTGCCAGCAGTGACTACAGGGGGAGTGAGCAGTTCTTC CASSDYRGSEQFF